This TCR beta chain was identified in a study of blood T cell repertoires in COVID-19. The wider study: Sites across the United States, Italy and Spain contributed samples from acute and convalescent COVID-19. The cDNA or gDNA used as material had been derived from T cells, B-cell-depleted T cells, or PBMCs.

The table lists this clone with a few counts. Per the study methods: Amplified reference gene primers provided the basis for estimating nucleated cell counts. The assay was immunoSEQ multiplex PCR, and TCRdb's table has in-frame clones only and misses some. V, J and clone size are taken as reported in that table, and D and trimming were inferred from the DNA itself. The sample lists 450,000 or so clones, roughly 89% occurring once. The CDR3 has 14 residues. Trimming shortened V by 6 bases and J by 8 bases, and 19 bases separated the two germline ends. Per germline, CDR1 MNHNY and CDR2 SVGAGI (reference sequence). Followed over time, Seattle patients had been enrolled while infection was active.

The sample taken for sequencing was peripheral blood. The TCR sequence derives from a young man with COVID-19, enrolled during active disease. The genes are TRBV6-6 and TRBJ1-2; no clear D. The CDR3 is CASSPVVGGEGYTF. The CDR3 DNA follows: TGTGCCAGCAGCCCTGTTGTAGGCGGCGAGGGCTACACCTTC.